This T cell receptor (beta chain) appears in the sequencing data of a study of a mutant IDH1 vaccine in newly diagnosed glioma. Study overall: The treated population exhibited a male proportion of about 60%, a female proportion of 37.5%, and a mean age of about 40 years.

Germline assignment: CDR1 SGHNT and CDR2 YYREEE (reference sequence). The CDR3 loop spans 15 amino acids. Trimming removed 4 bases from V and 2 bases from J; junction bases left unmatched: 8. Sequencing used immunoSEQ multiplex PCR; TCRdb keeps in-frame clones, though not all of them. In the table there are about 56,000 clones, roughly 75% of which are singletons. Time point noted: week 47, end of study. With topical imiquimod, each dose of the vaccine consisted of 300 ug of mutant IDH1 20-mer peptide. For this clone: No antigen is known for it.

The material was PBMCs, obtained from a glioma patient whose treatment included an IDH1 peptide vaccine. The gene calls are TRBV5-4 and TRBJ2-7; 8 bases align to TRBD1. The clonotype originates from a man between 50 and 59 years old with glioma. CDR3 nucleotide sequence: TGTGCCAGCAGCCCAGGGGGCGGTCTCCCCTACGAGCAGTACTTC. This sequence encodes CASSPGGGLPYEQYF.